Listed below are T cell receptor beta chains from one sample, sequenced in a study of identical twins. TCRdb redid the calling of the 5' RACE reads with MiXCR, one entry per CDR3 protein. The sample lists 600,000 to 850,000 distinct CDR3 sequences, 18% seen once, with around 14% in the top ten. These data also featured in a second study, about T cells expressing NK-cell markers.

The sample taken for sequencing was PBMCs. These receptors were obtained from a woman aged 18-29 years in good health. The CDR3 runs from the conserved cysteine through the conserved F or W. A D gene is named only where the DNA matches it firmly. Size tells how often a clone was seen (once, few, many) or the class of an expanded clone, and some rows leave it out.

V	size	J	D	CDR3	DNA
TRBV5-1	NA	TRBJ2-2	TRBD2	CASSPAGVTTGELFF	TGCGCCAGCAGCCCAGCGGGAGTAACTACCGGGGAGCTGTTTTTT
TRBV12-3/TRBV12-4	few	TRBJ2-5	TRBD2	CASSSSGTRKETQYF	TGTGCCAGCAGTTCCTCCGGGACTAGAAAAGAGACCCAGTACTTC
TRBV20-1	few	TRBJ2-1	TRBD2	CSATPSGMWNEQFF	TGCAGTGCTACACCTAGCGGGATGTGGAATGAGCAGTTCTTC
TRBV7-2	few	TRBJ2-7	NA	CASSLGVRRPLVDEQYF	TGTGCCAGCAGCTTAGGGGTCCGGCGACCCCTAGTAGACGAGCAGTACTTC
TRBV20-1	NA	TRBJ2-7	TRBD2	CSAGPGLAGELGYEQYF	TGCAGTGCTGGACCCGGACTAGCGGGGGAGTTAGGCTACGAGCAGTACTTC
TRBV7-9	many	TRBJ2-4	NA	CASSLPDMGRKNIQYF	TGTGCCAGCAGCTTACCAGATATGGGACGGAAAAACATTCAGTACTTC
TRBV2	once	TRBJ2-3	TRBD2	CAMGGGEDTQYF	TGTGCCATGGGCGGGGGGGAAGATACGCAGTATTTT
TRBV7-2	NA	TRBJ2-1	NA	CASSLRTASYNEQFF	TGTGCCAGCAGCTTACGAACAGCCTCCTACAATGAGCAGTTCTTC
TRBV14	few	TRBJ2-1	TRBD2	CASSHRRPGLAGGGEQFF	TGTGCCAGCAGCCATCGAAGGCCGGGACTAGCGGGAGGTGGTGAGCAGTTCTTC
TRBV7-9	NA	TRBJ1-6	NA	CASSRYGAFRSPLHF	TGTGCCAGCAGCCGTTACGGGGCATTTAGGTCACCCCTCCACTTT
TRBV27	NA	TRBJ2-7	NA	CASSLSGRGAYEQYF	TGTGCCAGCAGTTTATCGGGTAGGGGTGCCTACGAGCAGTACTTC
TRBV5-1	few	TRBJ1-1	NA	CASSSKNTVNTEAFF	TGCGCCAGCAGCTCCAAAAACACGGTGAACACTGAAGCTTTCTTT
TRBV7-2	NA	TRBJ2-2	NA	CASSLVAARNTGELFF	TGTGCCAGCAGCTTAGTGGCCGCAAGGAACACCGGGGAGCTGTTTTTT
TRBV20-1	few	TRBJ1-1	NA	CRLYLGTRNTEAFF	TGCAGATTATACCTAGGGACTAGAAACACTGAAGCTTTCTTT
TRBV7-9	NA	TRBJ2-3	NA	CASSFIGRGTDTQYF	TGTGCCAGCAGCTTCATCGGCAGGGGCACAGATACGCAGTATTTT
TRBV12-3/TRBV12-4	NA	TRBJ2-6	NA	CASSGQGAGGADVLTF	TGTGCCAGCAGTGGACAGGGAGCAGGGGGGGCCGACGTCCTGACTTTC
TRBV6-1	few	TRBJ2-3	TRBD2	CASSETSGRTTDTQYF	TGTGCCAGCAGTGAAACTAGCGGACGAACCACAGATACGCAGTATTTT
TRBV20-1	few	TRBJ1-1	NA	CSATQGETEAFF	TGCAGTGCTACACAGGGAGAAACTGAAGCTTTCTTT
TRBV11-2	NA	TRBJ2-5	NA	CASSPDPGSQETQYF	TGTGCCAGCAGCCCCGACCCAGGCAGTCAAGAGACCCAGTACTTC
TRBV15	NA	TRBJ2-3	NA	CATSDGGYTDTQYF	TGTGCCACCAGCGATGGTGGGTACACAGATACGCAGTATTTT
TRBV6-5	few	TRBJ2-7	NA	CASSYSRTGPFGEQYF	TGTGCCAGCAGTTACTCGAGAACAGGGCCTTTCGGCGAGCAGTACTTC
TRBV5-1	NA	TRBJ2-7	NA	CASSLTGKTPSEQYF	TGCGCCAGCAGCTTGACCGGGAAGACTCCGTCCGAGCAGTACTTC
TRBV4-3	few	TRBJ1-1	NA	CASSPGRGSGTEAFF	TGCGCCAGCAGCCCAGGGAGGGGCTCAGGCACTGAAGCTTTCTTT
TRBV7-8	NA	TRBJ1-2	TRBD1	CASSTSEGTGIYGYTF	TGTGCCAGCAGCACTAGTGAGGGGACAGGGATCTATGGCTACACCTTC
TRBV7-9	NA	TRBJ2-7	NA	CASSFEGKVEQYF	TGTGCCAGCAGCTTCGAGGGTAAGGTCGAGCAGTACTTC
TRBV5-5	NA	TRBJ1-1	TRBD1	CASSLYQGATEAFF	TGTGCCAGCAGCTTGTATCAGGGGGCTACTGAAGCTTTCTTT
TRBV7-8	NA	TRBJ2-3	TRBD2	CASSLWSTSGRLTADTQYF	TGTGCCAGCAGCTTATGGTCAACTAGCGGAAGACTCACCGCAGATACGCAGTATTTT
TRBV6-2/TRBV6-3	few	TRBJ2-6	NA	CASSYRGHTGANVLTF	TGTGCCAGCAGTTACCGGGGACATACTGGGGCCAACGTCCTGACTTTC
TRBV5-5	NA	TRBJ2-1	TRBD1	CASSRQGDPNKYNEQFF	TGTGCCAGCAGTCGTCAGGGGGACCCGAACAAATACAATGAGCAGTTCTTC
TRBV9	many	TRBJ1-2	NA	CASSVGGDGVGYTF	TGTGCCAGCAGCGTAGGAGGGGACGGGGTTGGCTACACCTTC
TRBV12-3/TRBV12-4	few	TRBJ2-7	NA	CASSMDRSYEQYF	TGTGCCAGCAGCATGGACAGATCCTACGAGCAGTACTTC
TRBV5-4	NA	TRBJ2-3	NA	CASSFVVAPSTDTQYF	TGTGCCAGCAGCTTCGTCGTGGCACCTAGCACAGATACGCAGTATTTT
TRBV20-1	NA	TRBJ2-7	NA	CSARELYEQYF	TGCAGTGCTAGAGAGCTCTACGAGCAGTACTTC
TRBV12-3/TRBV12-4	many	TRBJ2-5	TRBD2	CASRLAGETQYF	TGTGCCAGCAGGCTAGCGGGGGAGACCCAGTACTTC
TRBV6-1	NA	TRBJ1-5	NA	CASSEVSFVGPQHF	TGTGCCAGCAGTGAAGTAAGTTTCGTGGGGCCCCAGCATTTT
TRBV20-1	NA	TRBJ2-5	TRBD1	CSARPATGRYQETQYF	TGCAGTGCTAGACCAGCGACAGGGCGGTACCAAGAGACCCAGTACTTC
TRBV20-1	few	TRBJ2-3	TRBD2	CSARREKERGDTQYF	TGCAGTGCTAGGCGGGAGAAGGAAAGGGGAGATACGCAGTATTTT
TRBV6-1	few	TRBJ2-1	NA	CASSTVGSYNEQFF	TGTGCCAGCAGTACAGTAGGGTCCTACAATGAGCAGTTCTTC
TRBV11-2	few	TRBJ1-3	NA	CASSSPIVGNTIYF	TGTGCCAGCAGCTCTCCAATCGTCGGAAACACCATATATTTT